Below are 27 T cell receptor beta chains sequenced from a single sample in a study of immune evolution from preneoplasia to lung adenocarcinoma. Assay: immunoSEQ multiplex PCR; the TCRdb copy retains only in-frame clones and omits some. The sample has around 3,700 clones; roughly 80% are singletons. Sequencing input: FFPE minimally invasive lung adenocarcinoma tissue. The receptors were gathered from a person aged 65 to 85 with lung adenocarcinoma.

The chain uses TRBV28 and TRBJ2-7; no clear D gene. The V end lost 2 bases, the J end lost 2 bases, and 7 bases lay between the germline ends. CDR1 and CDR2 (germline): MDHEN, SYDVKM. The CDR3 loop spans 13 amino acids. CDR3 sequence (DNA): TGTGCCAGCAGTTTACCGCAGCCCTACGAGCAGTACTTC. Its protein is CASSLPQPYEQYF.

This clone has only one observation. The chain carries TRBV4-2 and TRBJ2-5; 7 bases map to TRBD1. The junction had 10 bases not matched to a gene; V was cut back by 6 bases and J by 3 bases. Germline CDR1 LGHNA, CDR2 YNFKEQ. There are 15 residues in the CDR3. CDR3 sequence (DNA): TGTGCCAGCAGGCAAAGACAGGGTGTGGAAGAGACCCAGTACTTC. Protein: CASRQRQGVEETQYF.

CDR3 protein: CASSPGGGNTEAFF. CDR3 nucleotides: TGTGCCAGCAGTCCAGGGGGCGGGAACACTGAAGCTTTCTTT. The V gene is TRBV28, the J gene TRBJ1-1; 8 bases agree with TRBD1. This CDR3 is 14 amino acids long. CDR1 and CDR2 from the germline V gene are MDHEN and SYDVKM. J lost 1 base, V lost 5 bases, and 3 bases had no gene match.

This clone has more than one count but fewer than ten. The CDR3 protein is CASSPLGLAGGFTDTQYF. The CDR3 nucleotides are TGTGCCAGCAGCCCTTTGGGGCTAGCGGGAGGTTTCACAGATACGCAGTATTTT. The chain recombines TRBV28 with TRBJ2-3, with 11 bases that match TRBD2. CDR1 MDHEN and CDR2 SYDVKM come from the germline V gene. The V and J ends lost 6 bases and 2 bases, in that order; junction bases with no gene match: 13. This CDR3 is built from 18 residues.

V gene TRBV7-2 combines with J gene TRBJ2-3; D remains ambiguous. CDR1 and CDR2 from the germline V gene are SGHTA and FQGNSA. V lost 7 bases to trimming and J lost 5 bases, with 10 bases between them. This CDR3 is built from 12 residues. The CDR3 spells CASTTPGDTQYF. In DNA, the CDR3 is TGTGCCAGCACAACCCCGGGAGATACGCAGTATTTT. Combining the CDR3 with reference TRBV7-2 and TRBJ2-3 gives the whole variable domain GAGVSQSPSNKVTEKGKDVELRCDPISGHTALYWYRQSLGQGLEFLIYFQGNSAPDKSGLPSDRFSAERTGGSVSTLTIQRTQQEDSAVYLCASTTPGDTQYFGPGTRLTVL.

V is TRBV15 and J is TRBJ2-7, with TRBD1 matching 10 bases. Germline CDR1 and CDR2: LNHNV and YYDKDF (reference sequence). J was trimmed by 6 bases and V by 2 bases; bases with no gene match: 7. CDR3 length equals 15 residues. CDR3: CATSRPATGGVEQYF. The CDR3 DNA sequence: TGTGCCACCAGCAGACCCGCGACAGGGGGCGTCGAGCAGTACTTC. The whole variable domain, remainder taken from reference TRBV15 and TRBJ2-7, is DAMVIQNPRYQVTQFGKPVTLSCSQTLNHNVMYWYQQKSSQAPKLLFHYYDKDFNNEADTPDNFQSRRPNTSFCFLDIRSPGLGDTAMYLCATSRPATGGVEQYFGPGTRLTVT.

The V gene is TRBV6-1, the J gene TRBJ2-7; D perhaps matches TRBD1 (6 bases). V lost 1 base, J lost 8 bases, and 18 bases lay in between. CDR3 length: 15 amino acids. Germline assignment: CDR1 MNHNS and CDR2 SASEGT. The CDR3 nucleotides are TGTGCCAGCAGTGAAGGTTCAGGGGACAACTTCCAGCAGTACTTC. The encoded protein is CASSEGSGDNFQQYF.

V and J are TRBV5-4 and TRBJ2-5, with D possibly being TRBD1 or TRBD2 (6 bases each). The CDR3 is 15 amino acids. The ends were cut back, 6 bases at V and 5 bases at J, with 20 bases in the middle. CDR1 is SGHNT, CDR2 YYREEE, per germline (reference sequence). CDR3 in amino acids: CASTTGTEGWETQYF. The CDR3 DNA follows: TGTGCCAGCACAACAGGGACGGAGGGATGGGAGACCCAGTACTTC.

This chain uses TRBV18 with TRBJ1-4; D gene uncertain. Per the germline V gene, CDR1 is KGHSH and CDR2 is LQKENI. V gave up 6 bases and J gave up 5 bases, with 10 bases separating them. This CDR3 spans 13 amino acids. The CDR3 reads CASSYWTNEKLFF. CDR3 bases: TGTGCCAGCTCCTATTGGACCAATGAAAAACTGTTTTTT.

CDR3 nucleotide sequence: TGCGCCAGCAGCCCACTCAGCGGGAGCGACACCGGGGAGCTGTTTTTT. Translating it yields CASSPLSGSDTGELFF. V and J are TRBV4-3 and TRBJ2-2; 8 bases map to TRBD2. The CDR3 is 16 residues long. J lost 3 bases, V lost 4 bases, and 7 bases had no gene match. Germline V gives CDR1 LGHNA, CDR2 YSLEER.

The rearrangement joins TRBV7-2 to TRBJ1-3; D call uncertain. Trimming stripped 4 bases from V and 0 bases from J, with 13 bases between. Germline V CDR1 and CDR2: SGHTA, FQGNSA. The CDR3 covers 16 residues. The CDR3 DNA follows: TGTGCCAGCAGCTCCGGCGGAGCGAGCTCTGGAAACACCATATATTTT. It specifies CASSSGGASSGNTIYF.

The chain has TRBV15 and TRBJ2-7; D unresolved. There are 12 residues in the CDR3. V gave up 1 base and J gave up 4 bases, with 5 bases separating them. Germline V lookup: CDR1 LNHNV, CDR2 YYDKDF (reference sequence). The chain's CDR3 is CATSRAGYEQYF. The CDR3 coding sequence is TGTGCCACCAGCAGAGCAGGATACGAGCAGTACTTC.

J is TRBJ2-7 and V is TRBV7-8; tentatively, D is TRBD1 (5 bases). The CDR3 spans 14 residues. Germline V CDR1 and CDR2: SGHVS, FQNEAQ. V was pared by 1 base and J by 3 bases, with 10 bases between. CDR3 coding DNA: TGTGCCAGCAGCTTAGTCGACAGCCTCTACGAGCAGTACTTC. Its protein product is CASSLVDSLYEQYF.

This chain joins TRBV5-4 and TRBJ1-2; D is possibly TRBD1 (6 bases). The V end lost 0 bases, the J end lost 4 bases, and 10 bases lay between the germline ends. Germline assignment: CDR1 SGHNT and CDR2 YYREEE (reference sequence). The CDR3 extends over 14 amino acids. CDR3 DNA: TGTGCCAGCAGCTTGGGCGACAGGAGCTATGGCTACACCTTC. This gives the protein CASSLGDRSYGYTF.

This clone is large by share. A junction boundary mismatches the germline segment, possibly from a read error. The rearrangement joins TRBV11-2 to TRBJ2-7; 9 positions match TRBD1. This CDR3 is built from 15 residues. Germline lookup yields CDR1 SGHAT and CDR2 FQNNGV. In nucleotides, the CDR3 is TGTGCCAGCAACGAGCGGGCCGGGACAGGGCTTGTTCGGGACTTC. It is translated as CASNERAGTGLVRDF.

This chain connects TRBV11-1 to TRBJ2-2; 10 bases are shared with TRBD2. Germline V gene data show CDR1 as SGHAT and CDR2 as FQDESV (reference sequence). With V trimmed by 3 bases and J by 5 bases, 9 bases remained unmatched. The CDR3 spans 17 residues. CDR3 in amino acids: CASSFEASGRGTGELFF. The CDR3, as DNA: TGTGCCAGCAGCTTCGAAGCTAGCGGGAGAGGTACCGGGGAGCTGTTTTTT.

Judged by abundance, this clone is medium-sized. CDR3 sequence: CASSLRGSEAFF. CDR3 in DNA: TGTGCCAGCAGTTTGAGAGGGTCTGAAGCTTTCTTT. This rearrangement joins TRBV28 to TRBJ1-1; D call uncertain. The CDR3 contains 12 residues. Germline V lookup: CDR1 MDHEN, CDR2 SYDVKM. The V end lost 3 bases, the J end lost 6 bases, and 8 bases lay between the germline ends.

The chain uses TRBV6-5 and TRBJ1-1, with TRBD1 as a possible D gene (6 bases). V lost 0 bases and J 5 bases, leaving 13 bases between the germline ends. Germline V gene lookup returns CDR1 MNHEY and CDR2 SVGAGI. This CDR3 has 15 residues. The CDR3 coding sequence is TGTGCCAGCAGTTACTCGACCACAGGGCGAACTGAAGCTTTCTTT. Protein: CASSYSTTGRTEAFF.

The sample holds one count of this clone. This chain connects TRBV5-6 to TRBJ2-5; tentatively, D is TRBD1 or TRBD2 (7 bases each). Germline loops: CDR1 SGHDT, CDR2 YYEEEE. V lost 4 bases to trimming and J lost 5 bases, with 21 bases between them. The CDR3 spans 16 residues. CDR3 sequence: CASSEHRGGSRETQYF. CDR3 nucleotide sequence: TGTGCCAGCAGCGAGCACAGGGGAGGGAGTAGGGAGACCCAGTACTTC.

The genes are TRBV18 and TRBJ2-2; the D gene is possibly TRBD1 (6 bases). V was pared by 6 bases and J by 4 bases, with 12 bases between. Per the germline V gene, CDR1 is KGHSH and CDR2 is LQKENI. This CDR3 region has 14 residues. CDR3 protein: CASSDRSFTGELFF. For the CDR3, the DNA is TGTGCCAGCTCTGACAGGTCGTTCACCGGGGAGCTGTTTTTT. Supplemented by reference TRBV18 and TRBJ2-2, the full variable domain reads NAGVMQNPRHLVRRRGQEARLRCSPMKGHSHVYWYRQLPEEGLKFMVYLQKENIIDESGMPKERFSAEFPKEGPSILRIQQVVRGDSAAYFCASSDRSFTGELFFGEGSRLTVL.

To note about this clone: Germline is not matched at one junction end, which may reflect a read error. The CDR3 loop reads CASSRTGNVLTF. The CDR3 DNA reads as TGTGCCAGCAGTAGGACAGGGAACGTACTGACTTTC. The chain joins TRBV27 to TRBJ2-6; TRBD1 aligns across 8 bases. CDR3 size: 12 residues. Germline assignment: CDR1 MNHEY and CDR2 SMNVEV (reference sequence). Full variable domain (outside the CDR3, taken from reference TRBV27 and TRBJ2-6): EAQVTQNPRYLITVTGKKLTVTCSQNMNHEYMSWYRQDPGLGLRQIYYSMNVEVTDKGDVPEGYKVSRKEKRNFPLILESPSPNQTSLYFCASSRTGNVLTFGAGSRLTVL.

The chain couples TRBV10-3 to TRBJ2-3; D may be TRBD2 (5 bases). The CDR3 is 15 amino acids. The V gene lost 0 bases and the J gene lost 0 bases, with 7 bases spanning the gap. Germline V gene lookup returns CDR1 ENHRY and CDR2 SYGVKD. CDR3 nucleotides: TGTGCCATCAGTGAGTCTTCGGGAAGCACAGATACGCAGTATTTT. Translation: CAISESSGSTDTQYF.

The genes are TRBV29-1 and TRBJ2-3; tentatively, D is TRBD1 (6 bases). CDR1 SQVTM and CDR2 ANQGSEA come from the germline V gene. The ends were cut back, 4 bases at V and 6 bases at J, with 11 bases in the middle. CDR3 size: 12 residues. CDR3 sequence: CSVVVGADTQYF. CDR3 nucleotides: TGCAGCGTTGTGGTGGGGGCGGATACGCAGTATTTT.

The chain is built from TRBV27 and TRBJ2-5; the D is unclear. The J call is doubtful: the DNA matches TRBJ2-7 better. The CDR3 runs 15 residues. Per the germline V gene, CDR1 is MNHEY and CDR2 is SMNVEV (reference sequence). The CDR3 is CASSLRTSVHYEQYF. CDR3 in DNA: TGTGCCAGCAGTTTGAGGACCTCCGTTCACTACGAGCAGTACTTC.

The genes are TRBV5-1 and TRBJ2-3; no clear D gene. V was cut by 2 bases and J by 6 bases, with 10 bases left in between. Germline V gene lookup returns CDR1 SGHRS and CDR2 YFSETQ. CDR3 length: 13 amino acids. This chain's CDR3 is CASSFNGVDTQYF. The CDR3 region has the DNA TGCGCCAGCAGCTTCAATGGGGTCGATACGCAGTATTTT.

The V call is TRBV29-1, the J call TRBJ2-2; tentatively, D is TRBD1 or TRBD2 (5 bases each). V shed 8 bases and J shed 5 bases, with 12 bases lying between them. Germline V lookup: CDR1 SQVTM, CDR2 ANQGSEA. The CDR3 is 12 amino acids. The CDR3 DNA reads TGCAGCACGGGACGACGGACCGGGGAGCTGTTTTTT. It encodes CSTGRRTGELFF.

This clone was counted a few times. DNA for the CDR3: TGTGCCTGGAGCGAAACGGGAAACATTCAGTACTTC. Its protein is CAWSETGNIQYF. The chain recombines TRBV30 with TRBJ2-4, with D hard to call. The CDR3 is made up of 12 amino acids. Germline V lookup: CDR1 GTSNPN, CDR2 SVGIG (reference sequence). V was shortened by 3 bases and J by 6 bases, with 9 bases between the two germline ends.